Here is one TCR beta chain with its context. Methods used by the authors: Reference gene primer amplification gave estimated nucleated cell counts. Measured with immunoSEQ multiplex PCR; TCRdb has only the in-frame clones, and not every one. V, J and clone size were drawn from that table, and D and trimming were deduced from the DNA. The table has 190,000 or so clones, around 80% seen once. The data were taken from a study of blood T cell repertoires in COVID-19. Study information: Both acute and convalescent COVID-19 samples were obtained from the United States, Italy and Spain.

The CDR3 consists of 15 residues. The TCR originated in a woman older than 75 with COVID-19, enrolled during active disease. The sample taken for sequencing was peripheral blood. The chain carries TRBV21-1 and TRBJ1-4. TRBV21-1 is a known pseudogene. CDR3 sequence (DNA): TGTGCCAGCACAGCCCTCGGGGGGGCTAATGAAAAACTGTTTTTT. Its protein product is CASTALGGANEKLFF.